Detailed here is one TCR gamma chain. Its cognate antigen is unknown. This CDR3 has 15 amino acids. Trimming took 3 bases from V and 0 from J; bases not matched to a gene: 4. CDR1 VENAVY and CDR2 YDSYNSRV come from the germline V gene. This entry comes from a study of human gamma delta and Vdelta1 T cells. Whole-study results and caveats: Reportedly, Delta One T cells were polyclonal and broadly targeted acute myeloid leukemia.

TCRdb reanalysed the PCR reads via CATT. The sample carries several thousand gamma-chain clones, around 50% recorded once. This chain links TRGV8 with TRGJP1. The source of this sequence is a human donor in good health. The sequenced sample was Vdelta1 gamma-delta T cells from blood grown in culture (DOT cells). The CDR3 here is CATWDSNTTGWFKIF. For the CDR3, the DNA is TGTGCCACCTGGGATTCAAATACCACTGGTTGGTTCAAGATATTT.